This T cell receptor beta chain emerged from a study of T cell responses to AZD1222 COVID-19 vaccine. The assay was immunoSEQ multiplex PCR, and TCRdb's table has in-frame clones only and misses some. The data show 120,000 or so clones, approximately 90% seen once. CDR1 and CDR2 (germline): MNHEY, SVGEGT. This CDR3 has 15 amino acids. Trimming cost V 5 bases and J 1 base; bases outside gene matches: 7. This material consisted of peripheral blood, taken on day 0 of MenACWY control vaccination. This clonotype originated in an adult in good health. This chain connects TRBV6-2 or TRBV6-3 to TRBJ2-7; 8 nucleotides line up with TRBD1. The CDR3 here is CASSQGRQGSYEQYF. In DNA, the CDR3 is TGTGCCAGCAGTCAAGGGAGACAGGGGTCCTACGAGCAGTACTTC.